The 23 T cell receptor beta chains given below trace back to one sample, sequenced in a study of Ad26.COV2.S vaccination and SARS-CoV-2 variants. This sample's treatment: about 20 received Ad26.COV2.S at low or high dose, single or two shots; five or six received placebo; per-sample allocation not given. Collection of the samples took place on day 63 after the first injection of vaccine or placebo. Sequencing was performed with immunoSEQ multiplex PCR; in TCRdb, only in-frame clones are kept and a portion is missing. Among hundreds of thousands of clones listed, approximately 86% were seen once. Material: peripheral blood, obtained in a trial of Ad26.COV2.S vaccine versus placebo. The receptors were sampled from a person aged 18-60 years who received the Ad26.COV2.S COVID-19 vaccine or a placebo.

The chain is built from TRBV5-1 and TRBJ2-5; 9 bases align to TRBD1. Germline loops: CDR1 SGHRS, CDR2 YFSETQ. This CDR3 has 14 amino acids. Trimming at V came to 4 bases and at J to 11 bases, leaving 12 bases not matched to a gene. CDR3 in amino acids: CASSRQGENRYQYF. DNA of the CDR3: TGCGCCAGCAGCAGACAGGGGGAGAATCGGTATCAGTACTTC.

The chain recombines TRBV5-1 with TRBJ2-5; 7 bases agree with TRBD2. The germline gives CDR1 SGHRS, CDR2 YFSETQ. This CDR3 is 16 amino acids long. V trimming: 0 bases; J trimming: 5 bases; junction bases outside the gene matches: 10. CDR3 DNA sequence: TGCGCCAGCAGCTTGGCTCAGGGAGGGAGTGGGGAGACCCAGTACTTC. Protein product: CASSLAQGGSGETQYF. Supplemented by reference TRBV5-1 and TRBJ2-5, the full variable domain reads KAGVTQTPRYLIKTRGQQVTLSCSPISGHRSVSWYQQTPGQGLQFLFEYFSETQRNKGNFPGRFSGRQFSNSRSEMNVSTLELGDSALYLCASSLAQGGSGETQYFGPGTRLLVL.

V is TRBV30 and J is TRBJ1-6; no definite D call. This CDR3 has 13 residues. V was cut by 4 bases and J by 11 bases, with 15 bases left in between. CDR1 GTSNPN and CDR2 SVGIG come from the germline V gene (reference sequence). Written as DNA, the CDR3 is TGTGCCTGGAAAATGGCAGGCCTGACACCCCTCCACTTT. It specifies CAWKMAGLTPLHF.

This rearrangement joins TRBV18 to TRBJ1-6, with 8 bases lining up with TRBD1. Germline values: CDR1 KGHSH, CDR2 LQKENI. CDR3 length: 15 amino acids. J lost 6 bases, V lost 3 bases, and 4 bases had no gene match. CDR3 DNA sequence: TGTGCCAGCTCACCTCAGGGGGCGGCTAATTCACCCCTCCACTTT. Translation gives CASSPQGAANSPLHF.

This clone was observed a single time. The V and J genes are TRBV4-1 and TRBJ2-7; the D is unclear. Deletions cut 2 bases from V and 7 bases from J, with 9 bases between. The CDR3 extends over 12 amino acids. The germline V gene has CDR1 MGHRA and CDR2 YSYEKL. The CDR3 sequence: CASSQNLQEQYF. The CDR3 bases are TGCGCCAGCAGCCAAAATCTGCAAGAGCAGTACTTC.

The chain couples TRBV14 to TRBJ1-4; D perhaps matches TRBD1 (5 bases). The CDR3 runs to 19 residues. Trimming stripped 0 bases from V and 5 bases from J, with 22 bases between. Germline CDR1 SGHDN, CDR2 FVKESK. The CDR3 DNA reads as TGTGCCAGCAGCCAAGATCCGATTCGAATGGACTGGGACAATGAAAAACTGTTTTTT. It translates to CASSQDPIRMDWDNEKLFF.

The CDR3 protein is CASSTGTGGPGNTEAFF. CDR3 nucleotides: TGTGCCAGTAGTACCGGGACAGGGGGCCCCGGGAACACTGAAGCTTTCTTT. This chain joins TRBV19 and TRBJ1-1; the match to TRBD1 covers 12 bases. The CDR3 totals 17 residues. The V segment lost 4 bases and the J segment 1 base; nucleotides outside the gene matches: 7. Germline loops: CDR1 LNHDA, CDR2 SQIVND (reference sequence).

The chain uses TRBV11-2 and TRBJ2-1, with TRBD2 matching over 7 bases. The CDR3 extends over 15 amino acids. The V gene end was trimmed by 5 bases and the J gene end by 4 bases; junction bases not matched to a gene: 8. The germline CDR1 and CDR2 sequences are SGHAT and FQNNGV. CDR3 nucleotides: TGTGCCAGCAGCCCCGGGGGGTATAGGTACAATGAGCAGTTCTTC. It encodes CASSPGGYRYNEQFF. Full variable domain (rest looked up from reference TRBV11-2 and TRBJ2-1): EAGVAQSPRYKIIEKRQSVAFWCNPISGHATLYWYQQILGQGPKLLIQFQNNGVVDDSQLPKDRFSAERLKGVDSTLKIQPAKLEDSAVYLCASSPGGYRYNEQFFGPGTRLTVL.

The chain uses TRBV7-2 and TRBJ2-7; D may match TRBD1 or TRBD2 (6 bases each). From germline, CDR1 is SGHTA and CDR2 FQGNSA. There are 14 residues in the CDR3. The ends were cut back, 5 bases at V and 5 bases at J, with 16 bases in the middle. This CDR3 reads CASSPTGASHEQYF. CDR3 DNA: TGTGCCAGCAGCCCAACGGGGGCTTCACACGAGCAGTACTTC. Together with reference TRBV7-2 and TRBJ2-7, the CDR3 gives the full variable domain: GAGVSQSPSNKVTEKGKDVELRCDPISGHTALYWYRQSLGQGLEFLIYFQGNSAPDKSGLPSDRFSAERTGGSVSTLTIQRTQQEDSAVYLCASSPTGASHEQYFGPGTRLTVT.

This chain connects TRBV28 to TRBJ2-2; TRBD1 matches at 7 bases. V was clipped by 6 bases and J by 4 bases; unmatched bases: 8. From germline, CDR1 is MDHEN and CDR2 SYDVKM. The CDR3 totals 15 residues. The CDR3 sequence is CASRPGTASTGELFF. CDR3 DNA sequence: TGTGCCAGCAGGCCCGGGACAGCTTCCACCGGGGAGCTGTTTTTT.

V usage is TRBV7-6 and J usage is TRBJ2-1; 8 bases are shared with TRBD2. This CDR3 contains 16 residues. The germline V gene has CDR1 SGHVS and CDR2 FNYEAQ. Trimming removed 5 bases from V and 0 bases from J; junction bases left unmatched: 6. The CDR3 loop is CASSVLAGPSYNEQFF. The CDR3 coding sequence is TGTGCCAGCAGCGTGCTAGCGGGTCCCTCCTACAATGAGCAGTTCTTC.

The chain couples TRBV5-1 to TRBJ1-6; 10 bases match TRBD1. The CDR3 length is 15 residues. V lost 3 bases and J lost 7; bases outside the gene matches: 4. Germline assignment: CDR1 SGHRS and CDR2 YFSETQ. CDR3 sequence: CASSWGTGVNSPLHF. CDR3 DNA: TGCGCCAGCAGCTGGGGGACAGGGGTGAATTCACCCCTCCACTTT.

J is TRBJ1-5 and V is TRBV19, with 9 bases matching TRBD1. This CDR3 contains 13 residues. Germline trimming cut 7 bases from V and 7 bases from J; bases unmatched to any gene: 5. Germline V gene lookup returns CDR1 LNHDA and CDR2 SQIVND (reference sequence). Written as DNA, the CDR3 is TGTGCCAGTAAACGGACAGGGGTGCAGCCCCAGCATTTT. It is translated as CASKRTGVQPQHF.

This clone occurred once. CDR3 protein: CATSREGARAENIQYF. CDR3 nucleotide sequence: TGTGCCACCAGCAGAGAGGGGGCGCGGGCGGAAAACATTCAGTACTTC. The genes are TRBV15 and TRBJ2-4, with D perhaps matching TRBD1 (6 bases). Per the germline V gene, CDR1 is LNHNV and CDR2 is YYDKDF (reference sequence). Between the trimmed V and J ends, which lost 0 bases and 5 bases, there was a span of 14 bases. The CDR3 runs 16 residues.

This rearrangement joins TRBV6-5 to TRBJ2-7; D perhaps matches TRBD2 (7 bases). V lost 0 bases and J lost 4, with 13 bases in between. The CDR3 totals 15 residues. The germline gives CDR1 MNHEY, CDR2 SVGAGI. The CDR3 loop is CASSYSLGGAYEQYF. Here the CDR3 DNA reads TGTGCCAGCAGTTACTCTCTGGGGGGGGCGTACGAGCAGTACTTC.

This clone was detected a few times. The chain combines TRBV21-1 with TRBJ1-6. TRBV21-1 is shown as a pseudogene. CDR3 length: 16 residues. The CDR3: CASSKAHASPHSPLHF. CDR3 nucleotide sequence: TGTGCCAGCAGCAAAGCGCACGCATCGCCTCATTCACCCCTCCACTTT.

V usage is TRBV11-2 and J usage is TRBJ2-5; D possibly corresponds to TRBD2 (6 bases). The germline V gene encodes CDR1 SGHAT and CDR2 FQNNGV. The V end was cut by 1 base, the J end by 7 bases, with 7 bases between. The CDR3 has 12 amino acids. The CDR3 DNA reads TGTGCCAGCAGCTTAGCGGGGGTGACCCAGTACTTC. Protein: CASSLAGVTQYF.

The CDR3 is CASSQGEILQHF. The CDR3 nucleotides are TGTGCCAGCAGCCAAGGCGAGATCCTCCAGCATTTT. V is TRBV28 and J is TRBJ1-5, with no clear D. Germline CDR1 MDHEN, CDR2 SYDVKM. Trimming cost V 6 bases and J 12 bases, with 15 bases left between them. The CDR3 runs to 12 residues.

The genes are TRBV27 and TRBJ2-7; D uncertain. Germline V gives CDR1 MNHEY, CDR2 SMNVEV (reference sequence). The CDR3 covers 14 residues. V lost 5 bases to trimming and J lost 3 bases, with 14 bases between them. The CDR3 spells CASSPQDAVYEQYF. CDR3 DNA sequence: TGTGCCAGCAGTCCTCAGGACGCCGTCTACGAGCAGTACTTC.

This chain links TRBV5-6 with TRBJ2-7; TRBD2 is a possible D gene (5 bases). Trimming removed 5 bases from V and 2 bases from J, with 17 bases in between. Germline V gives CDR1 SGHDT, CDR2 YYEEEE. The CDR3 sequence is 15 residues long. The CDR3: CASSRTDFSPYEQYF. The DNA for the CDR3 is TGTGCCAGCAGTCGGACGGACTTTTCCCCCTACGAGCAGTACTTC.

This rearrangement joins TRBV28 to TRBJ2-5, with TRBD1 identical over 9 bases. Germline CDR1 MDHEN, CDR2 SYDVKM. The junction had 16 bases not matched to a gene; V was cut back by 6 bases and J by 2 bases. The CDR3 spans 18 residues. CDR3 region: CASRPLQGAPVGQETQYF. The CDR3 DNA reads TGTGCCAGCAGACCTTTACAGGGGGCCCCTGTTGGGCAAGAGACCCAGTACTTC.

The CDR3 sequence: CASSMAGTNTDTQYF. DNA of the CDR3: TGTGCCAGCAGTATGGCCGGGACCAACACAGATACGCAGTATTTT. This chain joins TRBV6-4 and TRBJ2-3; D is possibly TRBD1 or TRBD2 (5 bases each). The V end was cut by 5 bases, the J end by 2 bases, with 14 bases between. This CDR3 region has 15 residues. The germline V gene has CDR1 MRHNA and CDR2 SNTAGT.

The CDR3 protein is CASSDRDRGLGYTF. As DNA, the CDR3 is TGTGCCAGCAGCGACCGGGACAGGGGGCTCGGCTACACCTTC. V and J are TRBV7-9 and TRBJ1-2; the match to TRBD1 covers 12 bases. The CDR3 covers 14 residues. Germline values: CDR1 SEHNR, CDR2 FQNEAQ (reference sequence). Trimming took 5 bases from V and 8 from J; bases not matched to a gene: 6.